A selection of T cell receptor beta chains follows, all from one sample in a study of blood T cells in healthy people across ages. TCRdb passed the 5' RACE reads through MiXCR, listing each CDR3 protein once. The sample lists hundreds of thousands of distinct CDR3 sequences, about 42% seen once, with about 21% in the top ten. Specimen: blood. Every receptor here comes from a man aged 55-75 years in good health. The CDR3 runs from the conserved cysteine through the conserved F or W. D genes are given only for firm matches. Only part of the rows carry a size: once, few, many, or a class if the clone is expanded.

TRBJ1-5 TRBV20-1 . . TGCAGTGCTAGGGGGCCTCGCAATCAGCCCCAGCATTTT CSARGPRNQPQHF
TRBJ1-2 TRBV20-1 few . TGCAGTGCTAGTTTGTTCCGGCAGGCGACCTATGGCTACACCTTC CSASLFRQATYGYTF
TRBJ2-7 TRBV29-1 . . TGCAGCGTTGAGGAGGGGGGTTACCCCTACGAGCAGTACTTC CSVEEGGYPYEQYF
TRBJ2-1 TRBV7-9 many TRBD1 TGTGCCAGCAGCTTAGGGACAGGGATTTACAATGAGCAGTTCTTC CASSLGTGIYNEQFF
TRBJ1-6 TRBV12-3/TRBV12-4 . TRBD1 TGTGCCAGCAGCAACCCAGGACAGGACTATAATTCACCCCTCCACTTT CASSNPGQDYNSPLHF
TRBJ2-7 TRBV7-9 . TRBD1 TGTGCCAGCAGCTTAGGGACAGGCCCCTACAATGAGCAGTACTTC CASSLGTGPYNEQYF
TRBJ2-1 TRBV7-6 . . TGTGCCAGCAGCTGGACCAGAGATCCCTACAATGAGCAGTTCTTC CASSWTRDPYNEQFF
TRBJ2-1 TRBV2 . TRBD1 TGTGCCAGGAGACAGGGTCTATACAATGAGCAGTTCTTC CARRQGLYNEQFF
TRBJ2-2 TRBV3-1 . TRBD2 TGTGCCAGCTATAGCGGGGGGACGAACACCGGGGAGCTGTTTTTT CASYSGGTNTGELFF
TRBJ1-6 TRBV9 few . TGTGCCAGCAGCGTAGACGGGAGCTCCTATAATTCACCCCTCCACTTT CASSVDGSSYNSPLHF
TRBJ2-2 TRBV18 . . TGTGCCAGCTCACCACACGACACCGGGGAGCTGTTTTTT CASSPHDTGELFF
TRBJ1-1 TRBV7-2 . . TGTGCCAGCAGCTCCCCACAACAGAGTCAAAAAGCTTTCTTT CASSSPQQSQKAFF
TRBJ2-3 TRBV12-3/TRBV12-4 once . TGTGCCAGCAGTGACAGAGGGAGAGAAGATGCGCAGTATTTT CASSDRGREDAQYF
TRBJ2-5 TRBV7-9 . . TGTGCCAGCAGCAGAGCAGGGCGGGGGCCTCAAGAGACCCAGTACTTC CASSRAGRGPQETQYF
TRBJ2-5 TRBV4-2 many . TGTGCCAGCAGCCAAGGCGACAGGTTCCAAGAGACCCAGTACTTC CASSQGDRFQETQYF
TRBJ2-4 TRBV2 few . TGTGCCAGCAGCTCAGGACCCCCCGCTGACATTCAGTACTTC CASSSGPPADIQYF
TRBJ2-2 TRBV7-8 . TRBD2 TGTGCCAGCAGCTTAGCGTCACTAGCGGGGCCGAACACCGGGGAGCTGTTTTTT CASSLASLAGPNTGELFF
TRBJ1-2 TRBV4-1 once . TGCGCCAGCAGCCCCCCGACAGGACGCTATGGATACACCTTC CASSPPTGRYGYTF
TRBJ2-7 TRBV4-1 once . TGCGCCAGCAGCCAAGTCGTGCGCGGGGCCAGCTCCTACGAGCAGTACTTC CASSQVVRGASSYEQYF
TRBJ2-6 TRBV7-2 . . TGTGCCAGCAGCAGAGGCAGGGAGGCCAACGTCCTGACTTTC CASSRGREANVLTF
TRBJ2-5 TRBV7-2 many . TGTGCCAGCAGCCCAGACAGATTTAGAGAGACCCAGTACTTC CASSPDRFRETQYF
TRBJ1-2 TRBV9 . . TGTGCCAGCAGCGTAGGGGTTAGCTATGGCTACACCTTC CASSVGVSYGYTF
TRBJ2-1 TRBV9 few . TGTGCCAGCAGCGTTCCCAACAATGAGCAGTTCTTC CASSVPNNEQFF
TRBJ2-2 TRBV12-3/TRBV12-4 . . TGTGCCAGCAGTTTCCCCTCGGGACACTCAGCTGACCCTGACACCGGGGAGCTGTTTTTT CASSFPSGHSADPDTGELFF
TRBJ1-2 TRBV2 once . TGTGCCAGCATGGACGTCGACAGCAGCGGCTACACCTTC CASMDVDSSGYTF
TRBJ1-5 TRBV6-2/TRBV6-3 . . TGTGCCAGCAGTAACGACAGGATACGAGATCAGCCCCAGCATTTT CASSNDRIRDQPQHF
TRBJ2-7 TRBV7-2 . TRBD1 TGTGCCAGCAGCTTAGGAGGACAGGAAACTTACGAGCAGTACTTC CASSLGGQETYEQYF
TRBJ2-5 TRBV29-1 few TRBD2 TGCAGCGCAGGCGGGGGGGGTTCGGAGACCCAGTACTTC CSAGGGGSETQYF
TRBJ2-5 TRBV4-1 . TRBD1 TGCGCCAGCAGCCAATGGGACAGGCGTGAAGAGACCCAGTACTTC CASSQWDRREETQYF
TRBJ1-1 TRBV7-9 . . TGTGCCAGCAGGGCATCTAGGACGGAGGCTTTCTTT CASRASRTEAFF
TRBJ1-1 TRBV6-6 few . TGTGCCAGCAGACTACAGGGGAACACTGAAGCTTTCTTT CASRLQGNTEAFF
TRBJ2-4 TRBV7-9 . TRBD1 TGTGCCAGCAGCGCACAGGGGTGGGACATTCAGTACTTC CASSAQGWDIQYF
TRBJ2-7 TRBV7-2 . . TGTGCCAACAGCTCAGGGCACGAGCAGTACTTC CANSSGHEQYF
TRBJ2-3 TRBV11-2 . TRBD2 TGTGCCAGCAGTTCTCCTAGCGGGGGTTTCTCACATACGCAGTATTTT CASSSPSGGFSHTQYF
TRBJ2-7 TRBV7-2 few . TGTGCCAGCAGCCCACCCGACAGTTTGTACGAGCAGTACTTC CASSPPDSLYEQYF
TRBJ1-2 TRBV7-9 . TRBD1 TGTGCCAGCAGCTTAGCGGGGGACAGGGGAAATCCCCTCTATGGCTACACCTTC CASSLAGDRGNPLYGYTF
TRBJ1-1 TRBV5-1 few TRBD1 TGCGCCAGCAGCTTGGCAGGGACAGATGAAGCTTTCTTT CASSLAGTDEAFF
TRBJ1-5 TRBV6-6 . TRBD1 TGTGCCAGCAGTTATTCGACAGGGAGCAAGTATCAGCCCCAGCATTTT CASSYSTGSKYQPQHF
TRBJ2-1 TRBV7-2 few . TGTGCCAGCAGCCTCGGGACACTCGAGCAGGATGAGCAGTTCTTC CASSLGTLEQDEQFF
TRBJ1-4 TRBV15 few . TGTGCCACCAGCAGAGATCCCGGGACCGCGAATGAAAAACTGTTTTTT CATSRDPGTANEKLFF
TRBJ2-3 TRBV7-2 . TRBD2 TGTGCCAGCAGGATAGCGGGGGGCACAGATACGCAGTATTTT CASRIAGGTDTQYF
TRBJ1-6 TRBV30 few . TGTGCCTGGAGAGGGATGGGTGATTCACCCCTCCACTTT CAWRGMGDSPLHF
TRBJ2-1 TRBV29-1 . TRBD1 TGCAGCGTGATCGGGGCAGGGGGCTACAATGAGCAGTTCTTC CSVIGAGGYNEQFF
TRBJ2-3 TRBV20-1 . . TGCAGTGCCGTCGCTCTAACGCCCACAGATACGCAGTATTTT CSAVALTPTDTQYF
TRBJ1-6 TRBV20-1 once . TGCAGTTCTCGGCAGGGGAGCTCCTATAATTCACCCCTCCACTTT CSSRQGSSYNSPLHF
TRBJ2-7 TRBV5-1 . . TGCGCCAGCAGCTTGGAGGGCAGTAGGGACGAGCAGTACTTC CASSLEGSRDEQYF
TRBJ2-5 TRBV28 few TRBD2 TGTGCCAGCAGTACCGGGGGGACTCGATCGGAGCAGTACTTC CASSTGGTRSEQYF
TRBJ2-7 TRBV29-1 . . TGCAGCGTTGACGGGGTGGGATACGAGCAGTACTTC CSVDGVGYEQYF
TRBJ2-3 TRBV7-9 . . TGTGCCAGCAGCCCAGGGGAGAATTTACTCACAGATACGCAGTATTTT CASSPGENLLTDTQYF
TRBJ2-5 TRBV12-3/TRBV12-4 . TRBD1 TGTGCCAGCAGTAACAGGGGCCGAGCAGAGACCCAGTACTTC CASSNRGRAETQYF